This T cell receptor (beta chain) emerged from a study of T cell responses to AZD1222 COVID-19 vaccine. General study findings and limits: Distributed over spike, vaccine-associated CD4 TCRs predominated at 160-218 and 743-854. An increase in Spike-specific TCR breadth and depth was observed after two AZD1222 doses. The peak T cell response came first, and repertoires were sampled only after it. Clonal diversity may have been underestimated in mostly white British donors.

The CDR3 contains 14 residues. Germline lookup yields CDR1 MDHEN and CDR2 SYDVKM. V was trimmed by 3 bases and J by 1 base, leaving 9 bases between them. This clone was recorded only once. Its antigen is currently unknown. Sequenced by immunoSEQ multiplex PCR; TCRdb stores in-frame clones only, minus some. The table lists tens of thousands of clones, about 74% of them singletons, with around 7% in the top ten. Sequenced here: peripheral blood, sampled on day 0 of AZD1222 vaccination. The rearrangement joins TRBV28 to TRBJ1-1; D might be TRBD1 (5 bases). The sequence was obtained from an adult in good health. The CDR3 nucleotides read TGTGCCAGCAGTTTCGCCGGACAGAACACTGAAGCTTTCTTT. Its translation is CASSFAGQNTEAFF.